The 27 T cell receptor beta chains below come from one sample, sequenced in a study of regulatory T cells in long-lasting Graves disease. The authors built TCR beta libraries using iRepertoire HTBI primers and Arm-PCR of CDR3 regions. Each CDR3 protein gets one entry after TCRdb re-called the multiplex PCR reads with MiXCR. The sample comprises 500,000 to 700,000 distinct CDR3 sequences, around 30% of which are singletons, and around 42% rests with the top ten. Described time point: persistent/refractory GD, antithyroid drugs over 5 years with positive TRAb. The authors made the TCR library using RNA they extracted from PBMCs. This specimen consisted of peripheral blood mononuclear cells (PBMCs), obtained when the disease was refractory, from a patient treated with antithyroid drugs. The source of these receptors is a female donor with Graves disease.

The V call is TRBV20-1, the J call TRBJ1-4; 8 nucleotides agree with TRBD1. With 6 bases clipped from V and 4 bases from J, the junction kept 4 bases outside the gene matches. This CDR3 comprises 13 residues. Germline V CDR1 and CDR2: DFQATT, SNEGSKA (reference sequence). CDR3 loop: CSARTGFNEKLFF. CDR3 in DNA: TGCAGTGCCCGGACAGGGTTTAATGAAAAACTGTTTTTT.

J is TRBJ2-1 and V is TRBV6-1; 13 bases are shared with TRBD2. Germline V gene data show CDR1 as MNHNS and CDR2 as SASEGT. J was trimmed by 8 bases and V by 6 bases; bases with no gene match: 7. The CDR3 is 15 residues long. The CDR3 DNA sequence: TGTGCCAGCAGGCTACGGACTAGCGGGAGAGATGAGCAGTTCTTC. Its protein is CASRLRTSGRDEQFF.

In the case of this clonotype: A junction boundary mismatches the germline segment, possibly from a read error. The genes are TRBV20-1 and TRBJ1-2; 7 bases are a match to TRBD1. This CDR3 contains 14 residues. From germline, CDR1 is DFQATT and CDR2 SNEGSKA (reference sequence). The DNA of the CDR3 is TGCAGTGCTAGAGACGCTACACAGGGGCGTTTGTACTCCTTC. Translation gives CSARDATQGRLYSF.

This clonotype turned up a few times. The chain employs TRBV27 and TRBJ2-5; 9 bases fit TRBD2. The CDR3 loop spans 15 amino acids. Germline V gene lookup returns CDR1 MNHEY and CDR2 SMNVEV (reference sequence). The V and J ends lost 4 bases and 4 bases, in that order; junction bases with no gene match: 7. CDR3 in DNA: TGTGCCAGCAGTTCTCGCGGGAGGGGAGGAGAGACCCAGTACTTC. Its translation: CASSSRGRGGETQYF.

Here the CDR3 reads CASSPAGVGGQGTQYF. DNA for the CDR3: TGTGCCAGCAGCCCCGCAGGGGTGGGGGGGCAGGGGACCCAGTACTTC. This chain uses TRBV12-3 or TRBV12-4 with TRBJ2-5, with D perhaps matching TRBD2 (7 bases). V lost 6 bases, J lost 7 bases, and 24 bases lay in between. The CDR3 has 16 residues.

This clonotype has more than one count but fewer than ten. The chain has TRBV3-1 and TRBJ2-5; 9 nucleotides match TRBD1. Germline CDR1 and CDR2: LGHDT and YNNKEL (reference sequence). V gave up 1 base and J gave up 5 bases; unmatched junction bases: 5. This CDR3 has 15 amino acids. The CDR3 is CASSQGGDRVETQYF. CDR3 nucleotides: TGTGCCAGCAGCCAAGGCGGGGACAGGGTGGAGACCCAGTACTTC.

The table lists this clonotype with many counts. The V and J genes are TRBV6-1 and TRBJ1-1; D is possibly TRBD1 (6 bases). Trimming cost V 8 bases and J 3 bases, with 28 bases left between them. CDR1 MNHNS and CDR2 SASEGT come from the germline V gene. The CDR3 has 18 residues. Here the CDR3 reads CASGDARGASPLDTEAFF. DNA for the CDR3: TGTGCCAGCGGAGATGCCAGGGGCGCTTCACCCTTAGACACTGAAGCTTTCTTT.

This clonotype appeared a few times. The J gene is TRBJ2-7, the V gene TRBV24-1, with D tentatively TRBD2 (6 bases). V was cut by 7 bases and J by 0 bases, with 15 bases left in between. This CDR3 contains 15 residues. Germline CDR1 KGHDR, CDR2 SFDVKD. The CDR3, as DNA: TGTGCCACCAGCGGTACGGCTAGCGACTCCTACGAGCAGTACTTC. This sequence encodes CATSGTASDSYEQYF.

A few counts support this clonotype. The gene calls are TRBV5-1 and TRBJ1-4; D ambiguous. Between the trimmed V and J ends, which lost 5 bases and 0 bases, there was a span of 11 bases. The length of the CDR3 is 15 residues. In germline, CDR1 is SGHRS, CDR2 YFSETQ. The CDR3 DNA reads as TGCGCCAGCAGGGCATCACAGCCAACTAATGAAAAACTGTTTTTT. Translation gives CASRASQPTNEKLFF.

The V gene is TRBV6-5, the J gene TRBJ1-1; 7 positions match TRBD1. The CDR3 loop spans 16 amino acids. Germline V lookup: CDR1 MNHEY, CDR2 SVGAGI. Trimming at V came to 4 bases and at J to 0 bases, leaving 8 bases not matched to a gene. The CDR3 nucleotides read TGTGCCAGCAGTTCGGACAGGCTCCCTATGAACACTGAAGCTTTCTTT. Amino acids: CASSSDRLPMNTEAFF.

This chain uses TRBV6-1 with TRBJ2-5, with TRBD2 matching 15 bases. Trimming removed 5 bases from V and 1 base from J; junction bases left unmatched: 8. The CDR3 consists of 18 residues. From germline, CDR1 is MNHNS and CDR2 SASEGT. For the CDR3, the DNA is TGTGCCAGCAGTCCGGGACTAGCGGGAGGCCTCTTCCAAGAGACCCAGTACTTC. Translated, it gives CASSPGLAGGLFQETQYF.

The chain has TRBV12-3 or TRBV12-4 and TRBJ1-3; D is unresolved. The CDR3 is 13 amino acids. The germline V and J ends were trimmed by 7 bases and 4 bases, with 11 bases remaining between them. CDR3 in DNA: TGTGCCAGCAACCTCCAGCTGGGAAACACCATATATTTT. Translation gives CASNLQLGNTIYF.

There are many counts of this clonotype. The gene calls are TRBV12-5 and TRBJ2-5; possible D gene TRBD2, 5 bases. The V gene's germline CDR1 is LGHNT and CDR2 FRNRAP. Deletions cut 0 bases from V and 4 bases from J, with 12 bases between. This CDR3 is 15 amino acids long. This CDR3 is CASGLVQPGGETQYF. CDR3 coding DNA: TGTGCTAGTGGTTTGGTACAGCCAGGAGGAGAGACCCAGTACTTC.

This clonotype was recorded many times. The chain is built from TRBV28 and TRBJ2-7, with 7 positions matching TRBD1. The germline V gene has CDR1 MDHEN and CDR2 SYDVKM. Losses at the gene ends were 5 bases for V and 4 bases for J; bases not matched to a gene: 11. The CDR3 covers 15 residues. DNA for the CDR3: TGTGCCAGCAGTCCCGAGGGACAGCACTCTTACGAGCAGTACTTC. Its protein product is CASSPEGQHSYEQYF.

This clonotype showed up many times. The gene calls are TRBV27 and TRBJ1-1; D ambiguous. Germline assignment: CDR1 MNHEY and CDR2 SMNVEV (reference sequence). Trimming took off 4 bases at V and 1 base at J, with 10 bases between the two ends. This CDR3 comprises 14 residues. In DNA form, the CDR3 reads TGTGCCAGCAGTTCGTACATGAGGAACACTGAAGCTTTCTTT. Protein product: CASSSYMRNTEAFF.

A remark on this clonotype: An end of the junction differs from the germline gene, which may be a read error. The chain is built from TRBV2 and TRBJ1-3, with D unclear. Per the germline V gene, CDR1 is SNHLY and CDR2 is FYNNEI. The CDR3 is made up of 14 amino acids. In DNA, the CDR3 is TGTGCCAGCAGTCCCGAGGATCCTGGGAACACCATATATTTT. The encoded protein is CASSPEDPGNTIYF.

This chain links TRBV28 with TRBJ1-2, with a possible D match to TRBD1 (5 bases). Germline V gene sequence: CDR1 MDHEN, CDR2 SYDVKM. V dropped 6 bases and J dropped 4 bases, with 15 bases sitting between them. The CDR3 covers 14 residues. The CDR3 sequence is CASRRPGDAYGYTF. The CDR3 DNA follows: TGTGCCAGCAGACGCCCGGGGGACGCCTATGGCTACACCTTC.

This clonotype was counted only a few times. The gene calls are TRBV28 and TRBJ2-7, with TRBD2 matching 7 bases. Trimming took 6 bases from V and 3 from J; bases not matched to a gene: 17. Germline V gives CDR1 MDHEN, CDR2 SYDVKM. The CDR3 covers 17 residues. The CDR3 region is CASSLVGWRESNYEQYF. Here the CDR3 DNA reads TGTGCCAGCAGCTTGGTCGGTTGGCGGGAGTCAAACTACGAGCAGTACTTC.

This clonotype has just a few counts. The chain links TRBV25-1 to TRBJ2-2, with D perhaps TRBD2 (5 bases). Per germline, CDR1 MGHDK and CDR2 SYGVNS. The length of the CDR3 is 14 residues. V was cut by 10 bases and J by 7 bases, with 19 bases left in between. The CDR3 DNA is TGTGCCATTGCGGGCTTATGGTCCCTCGGGGAGCTGTTTTTT. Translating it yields CAIAGLWSLGELFF. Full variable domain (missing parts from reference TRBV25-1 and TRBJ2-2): EADIYQTPRYLVIGTGKKITLECSQTMGHDKMYWYQQDPGMELHLIHYSYGVNSTEKGDLSSESTVSRIRTEHFPLTLESARPSHTSQYLCAIAGLWSLGELFFGEGSRLTVL.

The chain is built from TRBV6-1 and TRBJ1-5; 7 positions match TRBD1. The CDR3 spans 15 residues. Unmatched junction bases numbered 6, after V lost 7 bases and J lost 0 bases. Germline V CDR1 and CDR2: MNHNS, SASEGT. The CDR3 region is CASKFGTVSNQPQHF. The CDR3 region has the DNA TGTGCCAGCAAATTCGGGACAGTTAGCAATCAGCCCCAGCATTTT.

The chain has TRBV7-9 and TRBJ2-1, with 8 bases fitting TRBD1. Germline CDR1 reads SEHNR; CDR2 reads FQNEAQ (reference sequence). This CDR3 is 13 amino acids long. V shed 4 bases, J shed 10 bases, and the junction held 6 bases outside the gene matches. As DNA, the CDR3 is TGTGCCAGCAGCTCGGACAGGGCGTGGGAGCAGTTCTTC. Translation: CASSSDRAWEQFF.

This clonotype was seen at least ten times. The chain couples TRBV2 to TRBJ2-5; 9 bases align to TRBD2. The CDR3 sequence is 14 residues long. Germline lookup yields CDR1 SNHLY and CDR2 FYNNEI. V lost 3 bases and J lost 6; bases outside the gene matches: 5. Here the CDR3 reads CASSEASGKKTQYF. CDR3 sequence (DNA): TGTGCCAGCAGTGAGGCTAGCGGGAAAAAGACCCAGTACTTC. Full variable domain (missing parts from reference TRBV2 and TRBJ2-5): EPEVTQTPSHQVTQMGQEVILRCVPISNHLYFYWYRQILGQKVEFLVSFYNNEISEKSEIFDDQFSVERPDGSNFTLKIRSTKLEDSAMYFCASSEASGKKTQYFGPGTRLLVL.

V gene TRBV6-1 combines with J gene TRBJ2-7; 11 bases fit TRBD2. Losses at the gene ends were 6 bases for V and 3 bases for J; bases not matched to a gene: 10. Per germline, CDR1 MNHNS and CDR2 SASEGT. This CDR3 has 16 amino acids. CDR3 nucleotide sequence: TGTGCCAGCAGCCAAGGAACTAGCGGGAGACGCTACGAGCAGTACTTC. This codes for CASSQGTSGRRYEQYF.

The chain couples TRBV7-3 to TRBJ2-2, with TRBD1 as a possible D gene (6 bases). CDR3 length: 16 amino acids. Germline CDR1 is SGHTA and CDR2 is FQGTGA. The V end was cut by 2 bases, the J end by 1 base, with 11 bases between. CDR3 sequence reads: CASSLVVGQNTGELFF. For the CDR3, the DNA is TGTGCCAGCAGCTTAGTTGTGGGACAGAACACCGGGGAGCTGTTTTTT.

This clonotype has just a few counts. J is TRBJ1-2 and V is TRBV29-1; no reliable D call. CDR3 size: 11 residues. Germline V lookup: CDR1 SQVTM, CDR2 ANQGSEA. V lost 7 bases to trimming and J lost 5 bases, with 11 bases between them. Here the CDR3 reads CSGADVYGYTF. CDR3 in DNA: TGCAGCGGTGCAGATGTTTATGGCTACACCTTC.

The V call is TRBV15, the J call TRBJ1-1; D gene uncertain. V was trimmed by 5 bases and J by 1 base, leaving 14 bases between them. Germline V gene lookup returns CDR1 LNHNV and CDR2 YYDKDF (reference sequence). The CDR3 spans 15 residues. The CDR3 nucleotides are TGTGCCACCAGCGGCCCTCTAAGACAGAACACTGAAGCTTTCTTT. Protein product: CATSGPLRQNTEAFF.

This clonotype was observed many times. This chain's CDR3 is CASSRLGEVSYEQYF. CDR3 bases: TGTGCCAGCAGCCGCCTCGGTGAGGTCTCCTACGAGCAGTACTTC. The chain recombines TRBV12-3 or TRBV12-4 with TRBJ2-7, with D unresolved. The germline V and J ends were trimmed by 6 bases and 0 bases, with 15 bases remaining between them. This CDR3 has 15 amino acids.